This TCR beta chain was observed in a study of CD8 T cells in ankylosing spondylitis. Molecular-barcoded quantitative 5'-RACE produced these TCR beta libraries. MiXCR, applied by TCRdb to the 5' RACE reads, yields one record per CDR3 protein. The sample lists 150,000 to 200,000 distinct CDR3 sequences, about a third occurring once. Points on this clonotype: Antigen specificity is unknown.

Regarding the study as a whole: Peripheral blood samples showed relatively rare disease-linked clones, and these clones were CD8+. There was reportedly significant enrichment of clones that were disease-linked in matched ankylosing spondylitis synovial fluid. Ankylosing spondylitis blood seemed to carry a telltale TCR beta motif made of several highly homologous variants.

The CDR3 totals 14 residues. With V trimmed by 4 bases and J by 5 bases, 2 bases remained unmatched. In germline, CDR1 is LNHNV, CDR2 YYDKDF (reference sequence). Material for sequencing was synovial fluid, either unsorted or a sorted T cell fraction (not recorded which). J is TRBJ2-1 and V is TRBV15, with 10 bases identical to TRBD2. The origin of this receptor is a male donor with ankylosing spondylitis. CDR3 nucleotide sequence: TGTGCCACCAGCACGCTAGCGGGAGACAATGAGCAGTTCTTC. Translating gives CATSTLAGDNEQFF.